This T cell receptor beta chain appears in the sequencing data of a study of cytomegalovirus exposure and HLA in healthy donors. Turning to the study itself: Falling in the Caucasian-associated ancestry cluster were approximately 86% of under 500 genotyped donors. Regarding the study as a whole: Cytomegalovirus-associated status was assigned to approximately 160 TCR beta chains.

In the PCR, 60 Vbeta and 13 Jbeta primers were used. The assay was immunoSEQ multiplex PCR, and TCRdb's table has in-frame clones only and misses some. The data hold 95,000 to 150,000 clones, with about 71% observed a single time. Trimming cost V 5 bases and J 4 bases; bases outside gene matches: 7. Germline CDR1 and CDR2: SGHTA and FQGTGA. The CDR3 length is 15 residues. Comment on this clone: Its antigen is currently unknown.

V is TRBV7-3 and J is TRBJ2-2, with 7 bases fitting TRBD1. The receptor's source is a woman aged 45-65 years in good health and CMV-seronegative. Input material: PBMCs. CDR3 sequence (DNA): TGTGCCAGCAGCGTAGACAGGGTGGGCACCGGGGAGCTGTTTTTT. This gives the protein CASSVDRVGTGELFF.